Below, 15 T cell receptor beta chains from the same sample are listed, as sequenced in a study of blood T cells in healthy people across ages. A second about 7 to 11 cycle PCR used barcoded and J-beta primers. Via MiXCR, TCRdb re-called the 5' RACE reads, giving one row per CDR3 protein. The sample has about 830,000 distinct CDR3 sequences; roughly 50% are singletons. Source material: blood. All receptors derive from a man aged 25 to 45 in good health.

CDR3 sequence: CASSLEEETQYF. CDR3 DNA: TGTGCCAGCAGCCTAGAGGAAGAGACCCAGTACTTC. This chain joins TRBV13 and TRBJ2-5; D gene uncertain. The germline V gene encodes CDR1 PRHDT and CDR2 FYEKMQ (reference sequence). The CDR3 has 12 amino acids. V was trimmed by 5 bases and J by 3 bases, leaving 7 bases between them.

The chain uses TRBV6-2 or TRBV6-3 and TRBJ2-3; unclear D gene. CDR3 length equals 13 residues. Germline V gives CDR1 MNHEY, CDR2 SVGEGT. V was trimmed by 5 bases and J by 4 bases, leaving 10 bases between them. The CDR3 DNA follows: TGTGCCAGCAGTCACTTAATGCCAGATACGCAGTATTTT. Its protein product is CASSHLMPDTQYF.

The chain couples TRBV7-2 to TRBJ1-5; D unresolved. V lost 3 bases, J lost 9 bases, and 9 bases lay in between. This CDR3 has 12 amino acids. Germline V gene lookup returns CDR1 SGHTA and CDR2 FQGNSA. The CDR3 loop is CASSLNEGPQHF. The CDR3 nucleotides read TGTGCCAGCAGCTTGAATGAAGGGCCCCAGCATTTT.

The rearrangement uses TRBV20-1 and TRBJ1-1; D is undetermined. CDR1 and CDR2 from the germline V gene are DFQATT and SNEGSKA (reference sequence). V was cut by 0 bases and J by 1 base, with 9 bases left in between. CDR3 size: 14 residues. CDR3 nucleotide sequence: TGCAGTGCTAGAGATGGGCGGGAGAACACTGAAGCTTTCTTT. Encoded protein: CSARDGRENTEAFF.

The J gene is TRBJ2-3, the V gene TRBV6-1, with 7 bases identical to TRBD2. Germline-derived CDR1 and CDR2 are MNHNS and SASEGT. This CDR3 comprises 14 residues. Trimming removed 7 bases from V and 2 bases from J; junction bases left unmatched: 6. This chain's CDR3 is CASIRGEITDTQYF. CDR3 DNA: TGTGCCAGCATCCGGGGGGAGATCACAGATACGCAGTATTTT.

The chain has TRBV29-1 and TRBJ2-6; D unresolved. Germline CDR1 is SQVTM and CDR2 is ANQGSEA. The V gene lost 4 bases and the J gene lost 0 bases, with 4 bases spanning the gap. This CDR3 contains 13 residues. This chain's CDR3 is CSVARSGANVLTF. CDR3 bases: TGCAGCGTTGCCCGCTCTGGGGCCAACGTCCTGACTTTC.

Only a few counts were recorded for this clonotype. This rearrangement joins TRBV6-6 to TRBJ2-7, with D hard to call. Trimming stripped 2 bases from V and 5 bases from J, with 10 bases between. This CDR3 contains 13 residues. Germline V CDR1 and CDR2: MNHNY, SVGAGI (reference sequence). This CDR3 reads CASSYQDRDEQYF. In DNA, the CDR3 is TGTGCCAGCAGTTACCAGGATAGGGACGAGCAGTACTTC.

CDR3 sequence: CSVRAGGSEAFF. DNA of the CDR3: TGCAGCGTGAGGGCCGGGGGCAGTGAAGCTTTCTTT. The V and J genes are TRBV29-1 and TRBJ1-1, with D possibly TRBD1 on 6 matching bases. The length of the CDR3 is 12 residues. Trimming pared 6 bases from V and 7 bases from J, leaving 15 bases between. CDR1 is SQVTM and CDR2 is ANQGSEA in the germline V gene. The full variable domain, its missing parts supplied by reference TRBV29-1 and TRBJ1-1, is SAVISQKPSRDICQRGTSLTIQCQVDSQVTMMFWYRQQPGQSLTLIATANQGSEATYESGFVIDKFPISRPNLTFSTLTVSNMSPEDSSIYLCSVRAGGSEAFFGQGTRLTVV.

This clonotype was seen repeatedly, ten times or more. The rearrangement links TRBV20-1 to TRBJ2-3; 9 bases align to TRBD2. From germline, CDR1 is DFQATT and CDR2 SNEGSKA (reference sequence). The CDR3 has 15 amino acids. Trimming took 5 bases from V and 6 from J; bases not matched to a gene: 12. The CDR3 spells CSAPPLAGGPDTQYF. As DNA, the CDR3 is TGCAGTGCTCCCCCCTTGGCGGGGGGGCCGGATACGCAGTATTTT.

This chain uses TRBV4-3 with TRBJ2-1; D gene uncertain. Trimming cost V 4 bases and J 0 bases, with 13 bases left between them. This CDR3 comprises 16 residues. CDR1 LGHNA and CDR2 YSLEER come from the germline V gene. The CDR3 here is CASSRDSALSYNEQFF. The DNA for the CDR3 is TGCGCCAGCAGCCGTGACTCTGCCCTCTCCTACAATGAGCAGTTCTTC.

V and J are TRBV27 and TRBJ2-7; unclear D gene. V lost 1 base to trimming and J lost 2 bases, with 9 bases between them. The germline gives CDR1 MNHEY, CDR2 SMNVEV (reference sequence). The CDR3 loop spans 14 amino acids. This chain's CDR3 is CASSLLFGTYEQYF. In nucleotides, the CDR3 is TGTGCCAGCAGTTTATTGTTCGGCACCTACGAGCAGTACTTC.

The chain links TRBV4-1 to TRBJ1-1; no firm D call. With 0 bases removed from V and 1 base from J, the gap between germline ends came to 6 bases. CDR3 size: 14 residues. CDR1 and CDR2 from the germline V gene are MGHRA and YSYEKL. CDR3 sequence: CASSQEPENTEAFF. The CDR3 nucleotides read TGCGCCAGCAGCCAAGAACCGGAGAACACTGAAGCTTTCTTT.

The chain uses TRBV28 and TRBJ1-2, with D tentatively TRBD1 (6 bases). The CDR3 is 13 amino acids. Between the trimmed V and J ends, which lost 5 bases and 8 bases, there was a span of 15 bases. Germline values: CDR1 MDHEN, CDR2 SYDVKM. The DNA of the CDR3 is TGTGCCAGCAGTGACCCAGGGGCTCGCGGCTACACCTTC. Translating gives CASSDPGARGYTF.

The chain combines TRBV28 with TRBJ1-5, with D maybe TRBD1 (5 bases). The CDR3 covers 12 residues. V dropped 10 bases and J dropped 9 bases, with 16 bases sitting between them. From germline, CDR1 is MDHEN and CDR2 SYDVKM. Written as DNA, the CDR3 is TGTGCCAACACCGGGGGGGATCGGCCCCAGCATTTT. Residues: CANTGGDRPQHF.

Here the CDR3 DNA reads TGTGCCAGCAGCTTGACAGGGCCAGGCACCATATATTTT. It encodes CASSLTGPGTIYF. The J gene is TRBJ1-3, the V gene TRBV5-6; D may be TRBD1 (6 bases). The V end lost 1 base, the J end lost 9 bases, and 11 bases lay between the germline ends. From germline, CDR1 is SGHDT and CDR2 YYEEEE. CDR3 length: 13 amino acids.